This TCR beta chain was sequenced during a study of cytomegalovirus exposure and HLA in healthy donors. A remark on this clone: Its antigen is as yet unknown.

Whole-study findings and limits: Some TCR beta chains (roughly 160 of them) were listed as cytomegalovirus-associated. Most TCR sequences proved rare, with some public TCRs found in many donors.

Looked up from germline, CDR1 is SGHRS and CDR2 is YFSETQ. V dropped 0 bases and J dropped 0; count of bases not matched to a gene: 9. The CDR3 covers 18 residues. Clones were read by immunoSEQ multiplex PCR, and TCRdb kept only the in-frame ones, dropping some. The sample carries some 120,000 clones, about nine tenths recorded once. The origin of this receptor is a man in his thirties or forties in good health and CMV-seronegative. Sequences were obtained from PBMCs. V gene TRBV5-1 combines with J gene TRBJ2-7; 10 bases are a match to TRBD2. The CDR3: CASSLGGHLAGDSYEQYF. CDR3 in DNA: TGCGCCAGCAGCTTGGGGGGCCATCTAGCGGGAGACTCCTACGAGCAGTACTTC. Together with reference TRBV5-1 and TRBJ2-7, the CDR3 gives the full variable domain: KAGVTQTPRYLIKTRGQQVTLSCSPISGHRSVSWYQQTPGQGLQFLFEYFSETQRNKGNFPGRFSGRQFSNSRSEMNVSTLELGDSALYLCASSLGGHLAGDSYEQYFGPGTRLTVT.